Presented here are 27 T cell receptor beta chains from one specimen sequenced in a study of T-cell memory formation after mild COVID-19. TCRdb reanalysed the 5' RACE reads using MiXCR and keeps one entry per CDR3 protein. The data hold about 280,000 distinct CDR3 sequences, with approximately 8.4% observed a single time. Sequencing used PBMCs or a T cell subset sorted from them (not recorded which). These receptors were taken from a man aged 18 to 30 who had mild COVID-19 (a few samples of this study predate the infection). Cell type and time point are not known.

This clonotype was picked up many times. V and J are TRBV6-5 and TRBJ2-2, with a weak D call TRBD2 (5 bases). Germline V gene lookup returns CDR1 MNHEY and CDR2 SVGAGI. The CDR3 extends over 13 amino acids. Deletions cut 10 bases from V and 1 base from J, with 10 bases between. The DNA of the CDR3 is TGTGCCACCGAGGACTTGAACACCGGGGAGCTGTTTTTT. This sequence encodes CATEDLNTGELFF.

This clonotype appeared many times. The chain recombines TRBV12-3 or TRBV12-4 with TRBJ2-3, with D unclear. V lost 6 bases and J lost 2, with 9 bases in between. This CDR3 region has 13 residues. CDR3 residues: CASSLGFTDTQYF. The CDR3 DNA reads TGTGCCAGCAGCTTGGGCTTCACAGATACGCAGTATTTT.

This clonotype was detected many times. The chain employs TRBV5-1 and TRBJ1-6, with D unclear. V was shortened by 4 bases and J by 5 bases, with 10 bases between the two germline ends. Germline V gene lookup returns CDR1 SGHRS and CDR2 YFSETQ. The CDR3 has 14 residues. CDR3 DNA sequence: TGCGCCAGCAGCACCGACGGAGATAATTCACCCCTCCACTTT. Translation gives CASSTDGDNSPLHF.

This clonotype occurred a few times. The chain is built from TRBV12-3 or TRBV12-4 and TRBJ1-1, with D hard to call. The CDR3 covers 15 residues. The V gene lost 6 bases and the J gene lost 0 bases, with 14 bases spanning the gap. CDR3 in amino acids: CASRDPGFVNTEAFF. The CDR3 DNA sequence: TGTGCCAGCAGAGACCCAGGTTTTGTGAACACTGAAGCTTTCTTT.

DNA of the CDR3: TGTGCCAGCAGCTTAAACGGGCTAGCGGGGGGGCCGCGTGAGCAGTTCTTC. Amino acid sequence: CASSLNGLAGGPREQFF. The chain is built from TRBV11-3 and TRBJ2-1, with 12 bases matching TRBD2. The V and J ends lost 2 bases and 9 bases, in that order; junction bases with no gene match: 11. There are 17 residues in the CDR3. The germline V gene has CDR1 SGHNT and CDR2 YENEEA.

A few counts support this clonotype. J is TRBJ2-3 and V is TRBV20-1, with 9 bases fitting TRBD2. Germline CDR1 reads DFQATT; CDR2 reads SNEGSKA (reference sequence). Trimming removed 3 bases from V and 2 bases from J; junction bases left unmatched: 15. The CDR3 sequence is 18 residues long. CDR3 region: CSARGGAGGPSATDTQYF. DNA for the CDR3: TGCAGTGCTAGGGGAGGTGCGGGGGGGCCTTCCGCCACAGATACGCAGTATTTT.

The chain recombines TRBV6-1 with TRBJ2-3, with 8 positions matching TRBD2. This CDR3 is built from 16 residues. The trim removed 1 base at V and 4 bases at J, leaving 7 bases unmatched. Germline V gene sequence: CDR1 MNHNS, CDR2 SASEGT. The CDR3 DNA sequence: TGTGCCAGCAGTGAAGACCGGGGGGGCAACGCAGATACGCAGTATTTT. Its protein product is CASSEDRGGNADTQYF.

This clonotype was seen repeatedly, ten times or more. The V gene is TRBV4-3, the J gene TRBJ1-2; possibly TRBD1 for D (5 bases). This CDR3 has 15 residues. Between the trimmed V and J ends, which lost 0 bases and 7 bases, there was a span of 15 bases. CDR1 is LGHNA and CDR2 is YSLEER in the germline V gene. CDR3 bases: TGCGCCAGCAGCCAAGAACGTAATCAGGGAGGTGGCTACACCTTC. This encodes CASSQERNQGGGYTF.

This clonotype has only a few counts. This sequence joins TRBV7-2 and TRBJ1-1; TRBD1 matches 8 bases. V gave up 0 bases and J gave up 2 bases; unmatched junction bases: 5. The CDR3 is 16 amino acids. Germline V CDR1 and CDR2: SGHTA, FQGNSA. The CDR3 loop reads CASSLARGTGNTEAFF. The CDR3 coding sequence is TGTGCCAGCAGCTTAGCGAGGGGGACAGGTAACACTGAAGCTTTCTTT.

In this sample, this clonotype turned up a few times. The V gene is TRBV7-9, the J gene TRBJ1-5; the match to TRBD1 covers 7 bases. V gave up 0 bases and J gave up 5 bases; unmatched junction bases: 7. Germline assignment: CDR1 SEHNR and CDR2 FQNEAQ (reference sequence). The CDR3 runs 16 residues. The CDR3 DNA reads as TGTGCCAGCAGCTTAGCGATCCAGGGGGTAGATCAGCCCCAGCATTTT. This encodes CASSLAIQGVDQPQHF.

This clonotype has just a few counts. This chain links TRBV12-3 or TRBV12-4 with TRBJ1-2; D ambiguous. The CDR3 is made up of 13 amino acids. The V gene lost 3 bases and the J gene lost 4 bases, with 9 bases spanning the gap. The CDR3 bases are TGTGCCAGCAGTTTTTTGACCCCCTATGGCTACACCTTC. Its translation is CASSFLTPYGYTF.

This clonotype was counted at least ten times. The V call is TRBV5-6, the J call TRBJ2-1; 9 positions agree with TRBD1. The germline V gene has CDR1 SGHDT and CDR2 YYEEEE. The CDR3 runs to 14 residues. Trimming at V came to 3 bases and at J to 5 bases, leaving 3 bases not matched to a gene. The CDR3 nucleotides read TGTGCCAGCAGCTGGGGGACAGGGCACAATGAGCAGTTCTTC. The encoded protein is CASSWGTGHNEQFF.

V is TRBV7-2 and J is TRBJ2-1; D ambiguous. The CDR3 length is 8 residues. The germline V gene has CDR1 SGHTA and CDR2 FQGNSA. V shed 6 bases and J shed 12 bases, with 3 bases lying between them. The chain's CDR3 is CASRLQFF. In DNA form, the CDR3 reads TGTGCCAGCAGGTTGCAGTTCTTC.

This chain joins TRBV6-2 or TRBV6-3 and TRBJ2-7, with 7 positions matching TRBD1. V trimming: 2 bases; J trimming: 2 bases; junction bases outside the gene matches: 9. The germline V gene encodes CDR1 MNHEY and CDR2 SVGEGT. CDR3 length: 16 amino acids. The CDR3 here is CASSYATGDGAYEQYF. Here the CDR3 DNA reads TGTGCCAGCAGTTACGCCACAGGGGATGGGGCCTACGAGCAGTACTTC.

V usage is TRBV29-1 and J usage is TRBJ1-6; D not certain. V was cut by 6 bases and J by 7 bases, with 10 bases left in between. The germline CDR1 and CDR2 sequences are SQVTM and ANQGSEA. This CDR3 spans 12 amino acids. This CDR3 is CSVRGRNSPLHF. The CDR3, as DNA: TGCAGCGTCCGTGGGCGGAATTCACCCCTCCACTTT.

The CDR3 bases are TGCGCCAGCAGTACCTACCGGGATAATTCACCCCTCCACTTT. Protein: CASSTYRDNSPLHF. The chain is built from TRBV4-3 and TRBJ1-6, with D unresolved. Germline V lookup: CDR1 LGHNA, CDR2 YSLEER. The CDR3 has 14 residues. V lost 6 bases and J lost 5, with 11 bases in between.

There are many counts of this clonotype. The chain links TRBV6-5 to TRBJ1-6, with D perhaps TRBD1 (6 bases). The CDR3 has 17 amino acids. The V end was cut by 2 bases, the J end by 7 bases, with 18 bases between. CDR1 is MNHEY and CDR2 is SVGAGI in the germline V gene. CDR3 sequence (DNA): TGTGCCAGCAGTTACGCCTTTTCTCAGGGGCAAAATTCACCCCTCCACTTT. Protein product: CASSYAFSQGQNSPLHF.

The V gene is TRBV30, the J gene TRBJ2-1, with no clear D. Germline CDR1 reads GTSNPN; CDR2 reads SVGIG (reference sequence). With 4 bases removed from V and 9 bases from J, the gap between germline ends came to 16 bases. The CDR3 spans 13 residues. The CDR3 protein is CAWMGDGRGEQFF. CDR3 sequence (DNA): TGTGCCTGGATGGGCGACGGCCGAGGTGAGCAGTTCTTC.

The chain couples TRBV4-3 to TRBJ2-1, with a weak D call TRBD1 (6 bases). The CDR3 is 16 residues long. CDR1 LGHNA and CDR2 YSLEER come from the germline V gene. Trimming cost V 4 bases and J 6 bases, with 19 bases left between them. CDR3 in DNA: TGCGCCAGCAGCCCCCTGGACAGCCATTATGGCAATGAGCAGTTCTTC. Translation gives CASSPLDSHYGNEQFF.

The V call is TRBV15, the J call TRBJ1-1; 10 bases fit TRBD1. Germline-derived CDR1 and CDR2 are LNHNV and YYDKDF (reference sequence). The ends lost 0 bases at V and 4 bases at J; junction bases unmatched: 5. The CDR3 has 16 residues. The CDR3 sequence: CATSREGQGMVTEAFF. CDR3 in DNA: TGTGCCACCAGCAGAGAGGGACAGGGGATGGTCACTGAAGCTTTCTTT.

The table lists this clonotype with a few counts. The CDR3 region has the DNA TGTGCCAGCGCGAGGGGGGTCTACAATGAGCAGTTCTTC. Amino acids: CASARGVYNEQFF. The V call is TRBV12-3 or TRBV12-4, the J call TRBJ2-1, with D perhaps assigned TRBD1 or TRBD2 (6 bases each). Trimming shortened V by 8 bases and J by 3 bases, and 11 bases separated the two germline ends. This CDR3 has 13 residues.

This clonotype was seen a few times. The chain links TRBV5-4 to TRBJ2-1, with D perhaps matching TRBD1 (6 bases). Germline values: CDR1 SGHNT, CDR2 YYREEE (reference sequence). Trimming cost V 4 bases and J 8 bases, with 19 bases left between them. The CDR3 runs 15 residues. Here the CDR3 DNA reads TGTGCCAGCAGCCCCTGGGGGCAGGGAGACGATGAGCAGTTCTTC. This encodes CASSPWGQGDDEQFF.

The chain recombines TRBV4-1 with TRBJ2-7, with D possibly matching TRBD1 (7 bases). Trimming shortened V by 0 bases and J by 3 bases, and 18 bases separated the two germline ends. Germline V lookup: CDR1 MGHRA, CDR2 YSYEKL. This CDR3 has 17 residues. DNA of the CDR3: TGCGCCAGCAGCCAAGAAGGGGGCGTTGGGGGGCTCTACGAGCAGTACTTC. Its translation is CASSQEGGVGGLYEQYF.

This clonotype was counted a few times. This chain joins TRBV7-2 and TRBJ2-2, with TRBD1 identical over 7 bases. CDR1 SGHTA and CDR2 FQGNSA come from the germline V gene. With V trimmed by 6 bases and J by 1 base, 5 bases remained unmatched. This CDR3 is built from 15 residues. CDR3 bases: TGTGCCAGCAGAGAGGGGGCAGAGAACACCGGGGAGCTGTTTTTT. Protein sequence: CASREGAENTGELFF.

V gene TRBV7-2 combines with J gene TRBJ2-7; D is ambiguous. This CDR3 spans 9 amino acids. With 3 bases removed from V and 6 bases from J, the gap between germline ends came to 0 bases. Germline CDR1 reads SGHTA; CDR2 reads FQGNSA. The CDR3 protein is CASSFEQYF. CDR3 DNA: TGTGCCAGCAGCTTCGAGCAGTACTTC.

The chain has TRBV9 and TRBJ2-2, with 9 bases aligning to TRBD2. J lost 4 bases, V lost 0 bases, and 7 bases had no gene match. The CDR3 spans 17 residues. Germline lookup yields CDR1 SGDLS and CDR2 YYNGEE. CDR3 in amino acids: CASSVGRLAGLTGELFF. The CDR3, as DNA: TGTGCCAGCAGCGTAGGGAGGCTAGCGGGGCTCACCGGGGAGCTGTTTTTT.

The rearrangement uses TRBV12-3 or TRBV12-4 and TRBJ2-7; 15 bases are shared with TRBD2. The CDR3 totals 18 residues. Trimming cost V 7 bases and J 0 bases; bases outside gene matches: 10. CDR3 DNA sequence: TGTGCCAGCACGCGCGGGACTAGCGGGGGGCTGAGCTCCTACGAGCAGTACGTC. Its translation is CASTRGTSGGLSSYEQYV.